The clone carrying this T cell receptor beta chain has just a few counts. These data originate in a study of blood T cell repertoires in COVID-19. Study background: COVID-19 samples, acute and convalescent, were from the United States, Italy and Spain. T cells, B-cell-depleted T cells, or PBMCs provided the cDNA or gDNA that served as material.

In germline, CDR1 is LGHDT, CDR2 YNNKEL (reference sequence). The CDR3 runs 11 residues. V gave up 0 bases and J gave up 9 bases, with 6 bases separating them. Libraries were prepared by immunoSEQ multiplex PCR; TCRdb keeps only in-frame clonotypes and omits some of them. The table has about 280,000 clones, roughly 88% seen once. The TCR sequence derives from a woman in her 70s with acute or convalescent COVID-19. Sequencing was performed on peripheral blood. J is TRBJ2-7 and V is TRBV3-1 (or the pseudogene TRBV3-2); D unresolved. The CDR3 DNA is TGTGCCAGCAGCCAAGAACGCGCGCAGTACTTC. Amino acid sequence: CASSQERAQYF.